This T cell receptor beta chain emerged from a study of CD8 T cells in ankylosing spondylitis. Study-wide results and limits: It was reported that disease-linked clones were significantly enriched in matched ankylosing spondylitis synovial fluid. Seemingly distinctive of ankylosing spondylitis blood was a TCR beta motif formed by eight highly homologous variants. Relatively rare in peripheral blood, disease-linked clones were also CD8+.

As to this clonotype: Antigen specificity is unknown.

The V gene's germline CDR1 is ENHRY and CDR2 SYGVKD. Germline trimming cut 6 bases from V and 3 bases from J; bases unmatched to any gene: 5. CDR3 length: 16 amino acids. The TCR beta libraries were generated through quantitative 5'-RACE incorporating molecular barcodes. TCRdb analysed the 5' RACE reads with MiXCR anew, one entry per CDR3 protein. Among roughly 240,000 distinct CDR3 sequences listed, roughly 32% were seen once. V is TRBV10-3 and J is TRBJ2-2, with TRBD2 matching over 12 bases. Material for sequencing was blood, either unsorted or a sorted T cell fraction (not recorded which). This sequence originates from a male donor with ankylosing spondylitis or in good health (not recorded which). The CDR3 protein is CAISRTSGDDTGELFF. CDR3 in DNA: TGTGCCATCAGCCGGACTAGCGGGGACGACACCGGGGAGCTGTTTTTT.